The present T cell receptor (beta chain) was sequenced within a study of control samples from healthy donors and cancer patients. This CDR3 is built from 15 residues. The table came from immunoSEQ multiplex PCR; TCRdb's copy has only in-frame clones and leaves some out. The table lists 100,000 to 150,000 clones, approximately 89% of them singletons, with just over 7.5% in the top ten. Sequencing was done on a sample of PBMCs. This sequence was found in a middle-aged man with head and neck cancer. The genes are TRBV21-1 and TRBJ2-7; the table's D gene call, TRBD2, was not cross checked with the DNA. TRBV21-1 is termed a pseudogene. CDR3 sequence (DNA): TGTGCCAGCACCGCGGGACGGGGACTTTCCTACGAGCAGTACTTC. This sequence encodes CASTAGRGLSYEQYF.